This T cell receptor (beta chain) stems from a study of blood T cell repertoires in COVID-19 (dated by TCRdb to 2020 to 2021). Broadly, across the study: Samples covering the acute and convalescent phases of COVID-19 were provided by collaborators in the United States, Italy and Spain. Where HLA class I and class II types were available, the types were taken from metadata supplied by the sample provider, not from assay-based typing. The prospective study material was composed of cDNA or gDNA derived from T cells, B-cell-depleted T cells, or PBMCs. A de-identified subject ID, COVID-19 status, age in years and sex were almost always included in the sample metadata. Deeply sampled blood TCRbeta repertoires from subjects exposed to, actively infected with, or recovered from COVID-19 were included in the dataset. The samples were drawn from two sources: the first 160 participants of the ongoing ImmuneRACE study, and 950 to 1,500 subjects contributed by 6 global collaborators. A freely available public database, intended as a resource for researchers studying the immune response to SARS-CoV-2, is where the repertoires were released.

What the work shows at the level of the full study, not this receptor alone: How much clinical and demographic metadata was included differed by source and by participant, and the metadata was provided uncurated.

The germline V gene (reference sequence) gives CDR1 as LNHDA and CDR2 as SQIVND. The CDR3 goes from the cysteine to the phenylalanine over 14 residues. The read is trimmed to its CDR3 DNA, 42 bases read in frame from base 1. V trim: 6 bases; J trim: 1 base; unmatched bases: 0. TCRbeta CDR3 regions were amplified from genomic DNA by means of the immunoSEQ Assay, a bias-controlled multiplex PCR. In the original analysis: Nucleated cell counts per sample were estimated from amplification of reference gene primers within the assay. To quantify the absolute abundance of each unique TCRbeta CDR3 rearrangement, sequence reads were collapsed and filtered. For each sample, productive Simpson clonality was calculated as the square root of Simpson's diversity index across productive rearrangements. This immuneACCESS table, as held by TCRdb, lists in-frame sequences with V and J called but not all clones. Of the missing ones, under half trace to an unresolved V gene in checked studies; the others have no known cause. Clonal size and the V and J genes are those of that table, whereas D and trimming came from the DNA. The sample data list about 69,000 clones, and more than 75% of these were observed just once. Jointly, the top ten make up approximately 15% of the sample.

One collaborating source in Seattle enrolled patients while the patients were actively infected and followed the patients over time throughout the course of disease. Collaborating institutions collected whole blood in K2EDTA tubes following their own protocols. For TCRbeta analysis, collaborators shipped samples as frozen whole blood, isolated PBMCs, or DNA extracted from either of those sample types. As regards this clone: Its recognized antigen is unknown. No base quality values were provided; no much bigger clone lies one nucleotide off.

Sample: peripheral blood. The V and J genes are TRBV19 and TRBJ2-3; 11 nucleotides in the junction match TRBD2. The sequence derives from a man aged 35-49 years with COVID-19, enrolled during active disease. The CDR3 reads as follows: CASRLAGGTDTQYF. The nucleotide sequence reads TGTGCCAGTAGACTAGCGGGGGGCACAGATACGCAGTATTTT.